These 10 T cell receptor beta chains were sequenced from one sample in a study of regulatory dendritic cells for organ transplantation. Sequencing was performed with immunoSEQ multiplex PCR; in TCRdb, only in-frame clones are kept and a portion is missing. The data contain 25,000 to 30,000 clones, roughly 85% of them singletons. Specimen: memory CD4+ T cells from blood. The subset: CD45RO+ memory T cells. These receptors were taken from a human donor in good health.

The chain combines TRBV11-1 with TRBJ2-1; D possibly corresponds to TRBD2 (5 bases). The CDR3 loop spans 14 amino acids. The V gene lost 6 bases and the J gene lost 4 bases, with 13 bases spanning the gap. CDR1 is SGHAT, CDR2 FQDESV, per germline (reference sequence). CDR3 bases: TGTGCCAGCAGAAACTTCCGGGGTTACAATGAGCAGTTCTTC. This translates into CASRNFRGYNEQFF.

The count of this clone is one. The chain recombines TRBV11-2 with TRBJ2-1, with a possible D match to TRBD2 (5 bases). CDR3 size: 15 residues. Trimming took off 0 bases at V and 5 bases at J, with 11 bases between the two ends. From germline, CDR1 is SGHAT and CDR2 FQNNGV. CDR3 nucleotide sequence: TGTGCCAGCAGCTTAGATCTAGCAAGCAACAATGAGCAGTTCTTC. This sequence encodes CASSLDLASNNEQFF. The full variable domain, in which reference TRBV11-2 and TRBJ2-1 provide the parts outside the CDR3, is EAGVAQSPRYKIIEKRQSVAFWCNPISGHATLYWYQQILGQGPKLLIQFQNNGVVDDSQLPKDRFSAERLKGVDSTLKIQPAKLEDSAVYLCASSLDLASNNEQFFGPGTRLTVL.

The chain has TRBV6-5 and TRBJ2-3; D possibly corresponds to TRBD2 (7 bases). V shed 6 bases and J shed 6 bases, with 10 bases lying between them. The CDR3 covers 12 residues. Per germline, CDR1 MNHEY and CDR2 SVGAGI. CDR3 nucleotides: TGTGCCAGCAGGGGAGGGGGGGATACGCAGTATTTT. Its protein product is CASRGGGDTQYF.

In DNA form, the CDR3 reads TGTGCCAGCAGGCGATCTACTGACCGGACTAATGAAAAACTGTTTTTT. Translated: CASRRSTDRTNEKLFF. This chain joins TRBV6-4 and TRBJ1-4, with D hard to call. CDR1 is MRHNA and CDR2 is SNTAGT in the germline V gene. This CDR3 comprises 16 residues. Trimming removed 6 bases at V and 2 bases at J, with 16 bases between.

This clone was recorded a few times. The J gene is TRBJ1-1, the V gene TRBV19, with D uncertain. CDR3 length: 13 residues. Between the trimmed V and J ends, which lost 6 bases and 3 bases, there was a span of 11 bases. Germline CDR1 and CDR2: LNHDA and SQIVND (reference sequence). The CDR3 here is CASRYKADTEAFF. CDR3 sequence (DNA): TGTGCCAGTAGGTATAAAGCCGACACTGAAGCTTTCTTT.

The genes are TRBV7-9 and TRBJ1-2; tentative D call: TRBD1 (5 bases). The germline V gene has CDR1 SEHNR and CDR2 FQNEAQ (reference sequence). V lost 2 bases and J 8 bases, leaving 9 bases between the germline ends. CDR3 size: 12 residues. The CDR3 loop is CASSLFQGGYTF. The CDR3 DNA reads as TGTGCCAGCAGCTTATTTCAGGGCGGCTACACCTTC.

The chain couples TRBV6-6 to TRBJ2-2; TRBD1 matches 7 bases. Trimming removed 5 bases from V and 4 bases from J; junction bases left unmatched: 7. Per germline, CDR1 MNHNY and CDR2 SVGAGI (reference sequence). The CDR3 runs to 15 residues. CDR3 DNA sequence: TGTGCCAGCAGTGCCCGACAGGGACGCACCGGGGAGCTGTTTTTT. Translated: CASSARQGRTGELFF.

The gene calls are TRBV27 and TRBJ2-1; 7 positions agree with TRBD1. Germline CDR1 MNHEY, CDR2 SMNVEV (reference sequence). The CDR3 sequence is 15 residues long. The V segment lost 6 bases and the J segment 4 bases; nucleotides outside the gene matches: 9. In nucleotides, the CDR3 is TGTGCCAGCAGCGAGGGGGCGCAAAGATACAATGAGCAGTTCTTC. The encoded protein is CASSEGAQRYNEQFF.

The chain links TRBV19 to TRBJ1-1; D is ambiguous. The CDR3 covers 11 residues. Trimming removed 3 bases from V and 8 bases from J, with 7 bases in between. Germline CDR1 LNHDA, CDR2 SQIVND (reference sequence). CDR3 loop: CASSIVQEAFF. Here the CDR3 DNA reads TGTGCCAGTAGTATCGTACAGGAAGCTTTCTTT.

The gene calls are TRBV4-1 and TRBJ2-4; the D gene is possibly TRBD1 (5 bases). Germline CDR1 and CDR2: MGHRA and YSYEKL. This CDR3 contains 15 residues. Trimming shortened V by 0 bases and J by 12 bases, and 18 bases separated the two germline ends. The CDR3 reads CASSQEVGRVWYQYF. The DNA for the CDR3 is TGCGCCAGCAGCCAAGAGGTGGGCAGGGTTTGGTATCAGTACTTC.